What follows are 11 T cell receptor beta chains derived from one specimen sequenced in a study of T-cell reconstitution after alpha-beta-depleted transplantation in children. TCRbeta library construction was performed incorporating unique molecular identifiers. TCRdb processed the PCR reads anew with MiXCR; each CDR3 protein has one entry. Of some 640,000 distinct CDR3 sequences listed, 16% were seen once; the top ten hold about 1.1%. The sample here was PBMCs from the stem cell graft donor, taken from the stem cell graft. The origin of the receptors is a human donor who donated a stem cell graft to a child with acute myeloid leukemia.

The table lists this clonotype with many counts. CDR3 sequence: CSASPTGSEYQPQHF. The DNA of the CDR3 is TGCAGTGCTAGCCCCACAGGGTCGGAGTATCAGCCCCAGCATTTT. The V call is TRBV20-1, the J call TRBJ1-5; the D gene is possibly TRBD1 (6 bases). V gave up 3 bases and J gave up 5 bases, with 17 bases separating them. Per germline, CDR1 DFQATT and CDR2 SNEGSKA (reference sequence). The CDR3 runs to 15 residues.

This clonotype appeared many times. This rearrangement joins TRBV29-1 to TRBJ2-2, with no clear D. The CDR3 totals 13 residues. Germline V gene lookup returns CDR1 SQVTM and CDR2 ANQGSEA. V lost 3 bases, J lost 7 bases, and 12 bases lay in between. The CDR3 DNA follows: TGCAGCGTTGATCACGAGGATGTCGGGGAGCTGTTTTTT. Translated: CSVDHEDVGELFF.

At least ten counts were recorded for this clonotype. This rearrangement joins TRBV6-6 to TRBJ2-2; no clear D gene. V lost 2 bases, J lost 6 bases, and 4 bases lay in between. The CDR3 extends over 12 amino acids. The germline V gene encodes CDR1 MNHNY and CDR2 SVGAGI (reference sequence). CDR3 nucleotide sequence: TGTGCCAGCAGTTACGGGGCCGGGGAGCTGTTTTTT. Encoded protein: CASSYGAGELFF.

This clonotype was seen a handful of times. V gene TRBV5-1 combines with J gene TRBJ2-5, with 8 bases matching TRBD1. The CDR3 totals 15 residues. Trimming took 4 bases from V and 6 from J; bases not matched to a gene: 11. The germline V gene encodes CDR1 SGHRS and CDR2 YFSETQ. The CDR3 DNA is TGCGCCAGCAGCCCCCTCCGGGACAGGCGACAGACCCAGTACTTC. Its protein is CASSPLRDRRQTQYF.

The chain combines TRBV20-1 with TRBJ2-5; TRBD2 aligns across 12 bases. Germline V gene lookup returns CDR1 DFQATT and CDR2 SNEGSKA (reference sequence). The CDR3 runs to 14 residues. V was clipped by 3 bases and J by 11 bases; unmatched bases: 10. For the CDR3, the DNA is TGCAGTGCTAGGTTGGCTAGCGGGGGGGGGAGGCAGTACTTC. Protein: CSARLASGGGRQYF.

This clonotype was detected ten times or more. The chain joins TRBV27 to TRBJ2-2, with a tentative D call TRBD1 (6 bases). This CDR3 has 16 residues. Trimming removed 6 bases at V and 1 base at J, with 15 bases between. The V gene's germline CDR1 is MNHEY and CDR2 SMNVEV (reference sequence). CDR3 in amino acids: CASRIQGLMNTGELFF. Here the CDR3 DNA reads TGTGCCAGCAGAATACAGGGTCTAATGAACACCGGGGAGCTGTTTTTT.

This sequence joins TRBV15 and TRBJ2-1; D remains ambiguous. Germline V gene lookup returns CDR1 LNHNV and CDR2 YYDKDF (reference sequence). Trimming cost V 7 bases and J 10 bases, with 14 bases left between them. The CDR3 covers 12 residues. This chain's CDR3 is CATKKDRAEQFF. The CDR3 bases are TGTGCCACCAAAAAGGACCGAGCCGAGCAGTTCTTC.

The rearrangement joins TRBV24-1 to TRBJ2-1, with no clear D. Germline CDR1 reads KGHDR; CDR2 reads SFDVKD. V dropped 4 bases and J dropped 6 bases, with 12 bases sitting between them. CDR3 size: 14 residues. CDR3 in DNA: TGTGCCACCAGTGACCCACGCAGATTCAATGAGCAGTTCTTC. Translating it yields CATSDPRRFNEQFF.

About this clonotype itself: A read error may be the cause here, since a much bigger clone is one base away. The V call is TRBV10-3, the J call TRBJ2-7, with D unclear. The ends were cut back, 8 bases at V and 4 bases at J, with 18 bases in the middle. The CDR3 extends over 14 amino acids. Germline V gene data show CDR1 as ENHRY and CDR2 as SYGVKD. CDR3 DNA sequence: TGTGCCATCGGAGCCGACGGGCCCAGGTACGAGCAGTACTTC. Its translation: CAIGADGPRYEQYF.

The genes are TRBV28 and TRBJ1-6; D is ambiguous. Germline assignment: CDR1 MDHEN and CDR2 SYDVKM. This CDR3 has 11 amino acids. V lost 3 bases and J lost 10, with 4 bases in between. This CDR3 is CASSFQSPLHF. The CDR3 nucleotides read TGTGCCAGCAGTTTTCAGTCACCCCTCCACTTT. Full variable domain (missing parts from reference TRBV28 and TRBJ1-6): DVKVTQSSRYLVKRTGEKVFLECVQDMDHENMFWYRQDPGLGLRLIYFSYDVKMKEKGDIPEGYSVSREKKERFSLILESASTNQTSMYLCASSFQSPLHFGNGTRLTVT.

The sample holds a few counts of this clonotype. The V call is TRBV20-1, the J call TRBJ2-3; D is perhaps TRBD1 (6 bases). This CDR3 spans 14 amino acids. V lost 4 bases and J 0 bases, leaving 11 bases between the germline ends. CDR1 is DFQATT and CDR2 is SNEGSKA in the germline V gene (reference sequence). The CDR3 here is CSAIGQPSTDTQYF. CDR3 in DNA: TGCAGTGCTATCGGACAGCCTAGCACAGATACGCAGTATTTT.